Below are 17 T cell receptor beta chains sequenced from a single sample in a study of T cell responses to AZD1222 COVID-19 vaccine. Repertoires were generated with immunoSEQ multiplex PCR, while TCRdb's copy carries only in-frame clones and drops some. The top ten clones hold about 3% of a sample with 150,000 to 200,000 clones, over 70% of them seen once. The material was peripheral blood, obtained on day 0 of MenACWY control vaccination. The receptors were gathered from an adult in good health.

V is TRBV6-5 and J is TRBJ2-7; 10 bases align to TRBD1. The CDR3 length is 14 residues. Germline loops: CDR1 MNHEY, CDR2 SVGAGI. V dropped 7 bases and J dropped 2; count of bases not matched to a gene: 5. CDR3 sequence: CASTSGQGTYEQYF. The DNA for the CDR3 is TGTGCCAGCACCTCGGGACAGGGGACCTACGAGCAGTACTTC.

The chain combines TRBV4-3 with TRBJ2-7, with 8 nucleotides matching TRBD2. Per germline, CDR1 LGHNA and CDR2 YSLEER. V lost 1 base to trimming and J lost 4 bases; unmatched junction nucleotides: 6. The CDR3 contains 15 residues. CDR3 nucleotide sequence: TGCGCCAGCAGCCAAGGGAGCGGGGGCTCTTACGAGCAGTACTTC. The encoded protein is CASSQGSGGSYEQYF.

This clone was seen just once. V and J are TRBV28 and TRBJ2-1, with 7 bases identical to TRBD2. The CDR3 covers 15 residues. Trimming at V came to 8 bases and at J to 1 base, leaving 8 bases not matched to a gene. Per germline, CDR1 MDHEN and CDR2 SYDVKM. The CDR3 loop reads CASSQGGASYNEQFF. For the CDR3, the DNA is TGTGCCAGCTCCCAGGGAGGGGCGTCCTACAATGAGCAGTTCTTC.

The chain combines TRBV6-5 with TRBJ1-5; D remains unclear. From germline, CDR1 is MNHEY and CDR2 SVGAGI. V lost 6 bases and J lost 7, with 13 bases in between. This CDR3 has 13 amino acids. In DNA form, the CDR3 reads TGTGCCAGCAGAAAGGGTGCATTCCAGCCCCAGCATTTT. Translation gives CASRKGAFQPQHF.

The CDR3 here is CASSRGQFNEQFF. CDR3 nucleotides: TGTGCCAGCAGCAGAGGACAGTTCAATGAGCAGTTCTTC. The chain carries TRBV5-4 and TRBJ2-1; D may be TRBD1 (6 bases). This CDR3 is 13 amino acids long. CDR1 and CDR2 from the germline V gene are SGHNT and YYREEE (reference sequence). V dropped 4 bases and J dropped 6 bases, with 11 bases sitting between them.

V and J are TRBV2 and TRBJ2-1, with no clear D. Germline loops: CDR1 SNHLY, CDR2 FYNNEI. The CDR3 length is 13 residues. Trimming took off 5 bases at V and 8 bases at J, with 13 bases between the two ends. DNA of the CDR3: TGTGCCAGCAGTCATATCTTTGGAGATGAGCAGTTCTTC. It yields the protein CASSHIFGDEQFF.

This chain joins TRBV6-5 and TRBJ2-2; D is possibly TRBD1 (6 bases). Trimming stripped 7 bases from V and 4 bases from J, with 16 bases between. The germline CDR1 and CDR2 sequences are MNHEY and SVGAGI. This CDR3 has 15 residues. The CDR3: CASINRAGSTGELFF. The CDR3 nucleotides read TGTGCCAGCATAAACAGGGCAGGGAGCACCGGGGAGCTGTTTTTT.

The CDR3 DNA follows: TGTGCCAGCAGAGACGGGGGCTCCTATAGCAATCAGCCCCAGCATTTT. This translates into CASRDGGSYSNQPQHF. This chain links TRBV28 with TRBJ1-5, with D tentatively TRBD1 (6 bases). The germline V gene has CDR1 MDHEN and CDR2 SYDVKM. There are 16 residues in the CDR3. V dropped 6 bases and J dropped 0 bases, with 15 bases sitting between them.

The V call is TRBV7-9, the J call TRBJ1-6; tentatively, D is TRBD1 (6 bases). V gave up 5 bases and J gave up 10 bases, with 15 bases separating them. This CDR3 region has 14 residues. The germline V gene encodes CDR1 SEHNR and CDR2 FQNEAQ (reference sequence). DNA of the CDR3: TGTGCCAGCAGCCTATCAGGGGAGAGGTCACCCCTCCACTTT. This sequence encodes CASSLSGERSPLHF.

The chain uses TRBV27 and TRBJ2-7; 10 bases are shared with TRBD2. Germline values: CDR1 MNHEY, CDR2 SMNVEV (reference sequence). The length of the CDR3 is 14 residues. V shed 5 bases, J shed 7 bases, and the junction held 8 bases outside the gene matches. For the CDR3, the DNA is TGTGCCAGCAGTCCGAGCGGGAGGGCGGGGGAGCAGTACTTC. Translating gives CASSPSGRAGEQYF.

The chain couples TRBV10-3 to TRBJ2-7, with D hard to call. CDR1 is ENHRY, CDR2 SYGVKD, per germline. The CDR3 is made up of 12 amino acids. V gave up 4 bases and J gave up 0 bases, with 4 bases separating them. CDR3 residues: CAISVSSYEQYF. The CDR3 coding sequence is TGTGCCATCAGTGTAAGCTCCTACGAGCAGTACTTC.

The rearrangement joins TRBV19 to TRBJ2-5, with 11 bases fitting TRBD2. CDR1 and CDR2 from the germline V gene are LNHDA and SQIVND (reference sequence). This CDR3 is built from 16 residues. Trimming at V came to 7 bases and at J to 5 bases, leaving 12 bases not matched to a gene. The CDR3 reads CASKGGLAGGPETQYF. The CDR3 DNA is TGTGCCAGTAAGGGAGGATTAGCGGGGGGGCCGGAGACCCAGTACTTC.

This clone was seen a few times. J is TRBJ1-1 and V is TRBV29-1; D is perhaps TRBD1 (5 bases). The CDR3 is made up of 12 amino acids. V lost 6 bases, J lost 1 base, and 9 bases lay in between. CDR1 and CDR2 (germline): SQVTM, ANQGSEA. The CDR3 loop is CSVQRGNTEAFF. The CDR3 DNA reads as TGCAGCGTCCAAAGGGGGAACACTGAAGCTTTCTTT.

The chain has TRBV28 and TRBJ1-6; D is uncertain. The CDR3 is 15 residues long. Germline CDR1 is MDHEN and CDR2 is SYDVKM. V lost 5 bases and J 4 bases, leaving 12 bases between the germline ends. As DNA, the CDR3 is TGTGCCAGCAGTGATGGGTTCAATTATAATTCACCCCTCCACTTT. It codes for CASSDGFNYNSPLHF.

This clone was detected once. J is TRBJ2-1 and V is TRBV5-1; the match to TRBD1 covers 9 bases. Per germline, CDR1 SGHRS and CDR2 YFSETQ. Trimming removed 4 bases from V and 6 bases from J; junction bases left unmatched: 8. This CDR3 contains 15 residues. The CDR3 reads CASSDPGQGVNEQFF. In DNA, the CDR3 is TGCGCCAGCAGCGACCCGGGACAGGGCGTCAATGAGCAGTTCTTC.

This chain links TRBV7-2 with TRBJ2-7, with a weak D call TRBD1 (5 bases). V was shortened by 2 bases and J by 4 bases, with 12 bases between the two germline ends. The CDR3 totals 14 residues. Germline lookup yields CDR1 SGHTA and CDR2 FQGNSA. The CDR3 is CASSLTRVVYEQYF. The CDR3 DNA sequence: TGTGCCAGCAGCTTAACCAGGGTTGTATACGAGCAGTACTTC.

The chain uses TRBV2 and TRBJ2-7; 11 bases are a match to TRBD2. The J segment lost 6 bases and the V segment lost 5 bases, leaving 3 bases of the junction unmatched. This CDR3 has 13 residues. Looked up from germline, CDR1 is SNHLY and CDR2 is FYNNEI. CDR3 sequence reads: CASSMTSGVEQYF. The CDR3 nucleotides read TGTGCCAGCAGTATGACTAGCGGGGTCGAGCAGTACTTC.